The 24 T cell receptor beta chains below were found in one sample sequenced in a study of blood T cell repertoires in COVID-19. Clones were read by immunoSEQ multiplex PCR, and TCRdb kept only the in-frame ones, dropping some. Here the sample spans about 140,000 clones, 76% being singletons. Material for sequencing was peripheral blood. The receptors come from an elderly woman with active or convalescent COVID-19.

The chain combines TRBV20-1 with TRBJ2-1, with TRBD1 matching 10 bases. V dropped 5 bases and J dropped 12; count of bases not matched to a gene: 16. CDR3 size: 15 residues. Germline loops: CDR1 DFQATT, CDR2 SNEGSKA (reference sequence). CDR3 in amino acids: CSARAGTGAKVGQFF. CDR3 sequence (DNA): TGCAGTGCTCGTGCCGGGACAGGGGCTAAGGTTGGGCAGTTCTTC.

This clone occurred many times. The chain carries TRBV6-5 and TRBJ1-2; D is possibly TRBD1 (6 bases). Germline values: CDR1 MNHEY, CDR2 SVGAGI. This CDR3 comprises 12 residues. Trimming shortened V by 10 bases and J by 2 bases, and 11 bases separated the two germline ends. The CDR3 bases are TGTGCCACCAGACAGGTGAACTATGGCTACACCTTC. It encodes CATRQVNYGYTF.

This clone has at least ten counts. The chain has TRBV7-9 and TRBJ1-3; 7 bases align to TRBD1. The germline gives CDR1 SEHNR, CDR2 FQNEAQ (reference sequence). The junction had 4 bases not matched to a gene; V was cut back by 4 bases and J by 1 base. The CDR3 sequence is 15 residues long. CDR3 sequence (DNA): TGTGCCAGCAGCTACCAGACAGGGTCTGGAAACACCATATATTTT. Amino acids: CASSYQTGSGNTIYF.

This clone was picked up one time. The V gene is TRBV28, the J gene TRBJ2-1; D unresolved. This CDR3 has 12 residues. Germline lookup yields CDR1 MDHEN and CDR2 SYDVKM. The ends were cut back, 5 bases at V and 4 bases at J, with 6 bases in the middle. CDR3 in amino acids: CASSLLYNEQFF. CDR3 nucleotides: TGTGCCAGCAGTCTCCTGTACAATGAGCAGTTCTTC.

This clone turned up a few times. The genes are TRBV28 and TRBJ1-2; 7 bases match TRBD1. CDR3 size: 14 residues. The junction had 6 bases not matched to a gene; V was cut back by 2 bases and J by 6 bases. CDR1 is MDHEN, CDR2 SYDVKM, per germline. The CDR3 protein is CASSLKTGLDGYTF. The CDR3, as DNA: TGTGCCAGCAGTTTAAAGACAGGGCTCGATGGCTACACCTTC.

The chain recombines TRBV28 with TRBJ1-1; possible D gene TRBD1, 6 bases. Trimming stripped 8 bases from V and 0 bases from J, with 10 bases between. The CDR3 runs 13 residues. Germline-derived CDR1 and CDR2 are MDHEN and SYDVKM. The chain's CDR3 is CASRKGVNTEAFF. DNA of the CDR3: TGTGCCAGCCGCAAGGGGGTGAACACTGAAGCTTTCTTT.

The CDR3 region is CASSLAFGSVSEAFF. DNA for the CDR3: TGTGCCAGCAGCTTAGCGTTCGGGTCAGTCTCTGAAGCTTTCTTT. The V gene is TRBV7-8, the J gene TRBJ1-1; no clear D. Trimming shortened V by 0 bases and J by 6 bases, and 14 bases separated the two germline ends. From germline, CDR1 is SGHVS and CDR2 FQNEAQ. CDR3 size: 15 residues.

As for this clone: The junction and the germline gene differ at one end; a read error may be behind it. The chain uses TRBV5-1 and TRBJ1-2, with D possibly TRBD1 on 6 matching bases. CDR3 length: 12 residues. Germline values: CDR1 SGHRS, CDR2 YFSETQ. CDR3 nucleotides: TGCGCCAGCAGCCCGAACAGGGAAACCTACACTTTC. Protein: CASSPNRETYTF.

The rearrangement links TRBV19 to TRBJ1-5; tentatively, D is TRBD1 (5 bases). The V gene lost 5 bases and the J gene lost 0 bases, with 11 bases spanning the gap. Germline loops: CDR1 LNHDA, CDR2 SQIVND (reference sequence). The CDR3 has 15 residues. DNA for the CDR3: TGTGCCAGTAGTGGGCGGGGGTATAGCAATCAGCCCCAGCATTTT. Translated: CASSGRGYSNQPQHF.

This clone was observed at least ten times. One end of the junction does not line up with germline, which may come from a read error. The gene calls are TRBV6-2 or TRBV6-3 and TRBJ2-3; possible D gene TRBD1, 6 bases. The CDR3 runs 13 residues. The V gene's germline CDR1 is MNHEY and CDR2 SVGEGT. CDR3 coding DNA: TGTGCCAGCAATTACAGGGAGTTAGATACGCAGTATTTT. Its protein is CASNYRELDTQYF.

The chain combines TRBV6-1 with TRBJ1-5; D is unclear. Trimming cost V 2 bases and J 0 bases, with 11 bases left between them. The V gene's germline CDR1 is MNHNS and CDR2 SASEGT. The CDR3 has 16 amino acids. CDR3 in DNA: TGTGCCAGCAGTGAATTTTCGGGAATTAGCAATCAGCCCCAGCATTTT. As protein: CASSEFSGISNQPQHF.

The chain links TRBV18 to TRBJ1-3; D gene ambiguous. The CDR3 is 15 residues long. The V and J ends lost 6 bases and 3 bases respectively, with 15 bases between them. The germline V gene has CDR1 KGHSH and CDR2 LQKENI. The CDR3 DNA is TGTGCCAGCTCCCCGAGGAGGTCCAGTGGAAACACCATATATTTT. Encoded protein: CASSPRRSSGNTIYF.

The chain couples TRBV19 to TRBJ1-2, with D unclear. The ends were cut back, 7 bases at V and 8 bases at J, with 26 bases in the middle. CDR3 length: 16 residues. Germline V gene lookup returns CDR1 LNHDA and CDR2 SQIVND (reference sequence). In DNA, the CDR3 is TGTGCCAGTACCGGCGCTCTTACAACTATGGCTACAGGCTACACCTTC. Its translation: CASTGALTTMATGYTF.

The chain links TRBV5-5 to TRBJ2-1; D unclear. With 4 bases removed from V and 2 bases from J, the gap between germline ends came to 10 bases. The CDR3 totals 14 residues. Germline V lookup: CDR1 SGHKS, CDR2 YYEKEE (reference sequence). CDR3 in DNA: TGTGCCAGCAGCCCAGGTCCTACCTACAATGAGCAGTTCTTC. This encodes CASSPGPTYNEQFF.

The chain carries TRBV6-1 and TRBJ2-7, with D unresolved. Germline values: CDR1 MNHNS, CDR2 SASEGT. CDR3 length: 13 amino acids. Between the trimmed V and J ends, which lost 6 bases and 3 bases, there was a span of 12 bases. CDR3 bases: TGTGCCAGCAGGGCAAATCCCGTCTACGAGCAGTACTTC. Translating it yields CASRANPVYEQYF.

The rearrangement uses TRBV28 and TRBJ2-2, with a weak D call TRBD1 (6 bases). The V gene's germline CDR1 is MDHEN and CDR2 SYDVKM. V lost 6 bases and J 2 bases, leaving 10 bases between the germline ends. There are 14 residues in the CDR3. The CDR3 DNA is TGTGCCAGCAGGGGGGCGTTAAACACCGGGGAGCTGTTTTTT. It is translated as CASRGALNTGELFF.

This rearrangement joins TRBV30 to TRBJ2-3, with D possibly matching TRBD2 (6 bases). The CDR3 runs 16 residues. CDR1 is GTSNPN and CDR2 is SVGIG in the germline V gene (reference sequence). Between the trimmed V and J ends, which lost 3 bases and 4 bases, there was a span of 20 bases. The CDR3 here is CAWSKSLLAASDTQYF. CDR3 sequence (DNA): TGTGCCTGGAGCAAGAGCCTACTAGCCGCCTCAGATACGCAGTATTTT.

The rearrangement links TRBV6-1 to TRBJ1-2; no firm D call. CDR3 size: 15 residues. The germline V gene encodes CDR1 MNHNS and CDR2 SASEGT. The V end was cut by 3 bases, the J end by 8 bases, with 19 bases between. The CDR3 nucleotides are TGTGCCAGCAGTGAGTCCGGACTATTTGCCCAGGGCTACACCTTC. Its protein is CASSESGLFAQGYTF.

The chain links TRBV19 to TRBJ1-6; 10 nucleotides line up with TRBD1. The germline V gene has CDR1 LNHDA and CDR2 SQIVND (reference sequence). CDR3 size: 17 residues. The junction had 6 bases not matched to a gene; V was cut back by 7 bases and J by 0 bases. The chain's CDR3 is CASTSRDRGSYNSPLHF. The CDR3 DNA reads as TGTGCCAGTACCTCCCGGGACAGGGGCTCCTATAATTCACCCCTCCACTTT.

This rearrangement joins TRBV6-5 to TRBJ2-2; a possible D gene is TRBD1 (5 bases). Trimming shortened V by 9 bases and J by 4 bases, and 15 bases separated the two germline ends. The CDR3 is made up of 14 amino acids. Germline V gene lookup returns CDR1 MNHEY and CDR2 SVGAGI. CDR3 DNA: TGTGCCAGTCAGACAGAGACGGGCACCGGGGAGCTGTTTTTT. Its protein product is CASQTETGTGELFF.

The rearrangement joins TRBV18 to TRBJ1-1, with no clear D. From germline, CDR1 is KGHSH and CDR2 LQKENI. V was shortened by 2 bases and J by 1 base, with 5 bases between the two germline ends. The CDR3 is made up of 13 amino acids. CDR3 in DNA: TGTGCCAGCTCACCAACACAGAACACTGAAGCTTTCTTT. Protein: CASSPTQNTEAFF.

The chain combines TRBV28 with TRBJ2-1, with a weak D call TRBD2 (5 bases). This CDR3 region has 13 residues. Germline values: CDR1 MDHEN, CDR2 SYDVKM. V shed 2 bases and J shed 10 bases, with 12 bases lying between them. The CDR3 sequence: CASSLGGDGEQFF. In DNA form, the CDR3 reads TGTGCCAGCAGTTTAGGAGGCGATGGGGAGCAGTTCTTC.

This chain uses TRBV25-1 with TRBJ1-1, with D tentatively TRBD1 (5 bases). Trimming left V 6 bases short and J 0 bases short, with 11 bases between. The CDR3 is 14 amino acids. Germline CDR1 is MGHDK and CDR2 is SYGVNS. CDR3: CASRETALNTEAFF. The CDR3 DNA reads as TGTGCCAGCAGAGAGACAGCACTGAACACTGAAGCTTTCTTT.

This clone occurred a few times. This chain links TRBV19 with TRBJ2-3; D uncertain. Looked up from germline, CDR1 is LNHDA and CDR2 is SQIVND (reference sequence). V lost 5 bases, J lost 0 bases, and 6 bases lay in between. The CDR3 is 13 residues long. In DNA, the CDR3 is TGTGCCAGTAGTCGCGCGAGCACAGATACGCAGTATTTT. This encodes CASSRASTDTQYF.